This T cell receptor (beta chain) was documented in a study of circulating CD8 cells and anti-PD-1 response in melanoma. Each library started from 15 ng of total RNA using the QIAseq Immune Repertoire TCR panel. Using its own MiXCR run on the reads, TCRdb lists one record per CDR3 protein. The table shows 600 or so distinct CDR3 sequences, with 6.5% to 9.5% occurring only once. Live CD3+CD8+TCRalphabeta+ cells were sorted into four subsets by PD-1 and/or TIGIT. This specimen was CD8+ T cells from PBMCs, taken at baseline or after one month of anti-PD-1 therapy (not recorded which). The sequence was collected from a human donor with melanoma.

The CDR3 region is CASSIAGGGDYEQYF. For the CDR3, the DNA is TGTGCCAGCAGCATAGCGGGAGGAGGGGACTACGAGCAGTACTTC. The chain recombines TRBV27 with TRBJ2-7, with 10 nucleotides matching TRBD2. The CDR3 is 15 amino acids. J lost 3 bases, V lost 6 bases, and 8 bases had no gene match. Germline V gives CDR1 MNHEY, CDR2 SMNVEV (reference sequence).